This T cell receptor beta chain emerged from a study of blood T cell repertoires in COVID-19. Study in general: The United States, Italy and Spain were the sources of the acute and convalescent COVID-19 samples.

Enrolment of Seattle patients took place during active infection, and they were followed longitudinally. Original processing notes: The assay estimated nucleated cells by amplifying reference gene primers. The method was immunoSEQ multiplex PCR; TCRdb's version includes in-frame clones alone and lacks a portion of them. V, J and clone size were drawn from that table, and D and trimming were deduced from the DNA. The data contain roughly 200,000 clones, 94% of them singletons. Germline lookup yields CDR1 MNHEY and CDR2 SMNVEV (reference sequence). The CDR3 has 16 residues. V was clipped by 5 bases and J by 2 bases; unmatched bases: 7.

The sequenced material came from peripheral blood. This rearrangement joins TRBV27 to TRBJ2-1; 9 bases line up with TRBD1. The source of this sequence is a man younger than 40 with COVID-19, enrolled during active disease. CDR3 DNA: TGTGCCAGCAGTGCCTCGGGGACAGGGACCTACAATGAGCAGTTCTTC. It yields the protein CASSASGTGTYNEQFF.